Listed below are T cell receptor beta chains from one sample, sequenced in a study of T cell responses to AZD1222 COVID-19 vaccine. Libraries were prepared by immunoSEQ multiplex PCR; TCRdb keeps only in-frame clonotypes and omits some of them. Altogether some 170,000 clones are present, 92% being singletons, with the ten largest covering 4.4%. Sequencing used peripheral blood, obtained on day 0 of MenACWY control vaccination. The receptors here all came from an adult in good health. Each CDR3 is given with its conserved first and last residue. Fields, in order: V gene, D gene, J gene, clone size, CDR3 protein, CDR3 DNA. D genes are given only for firm matches. Rows give clone size only sometimes, using once, few, many, or a class for an expanded clone.

V gene: TRBV9; D gene: -; J gene: TRBJ1-2; clone size: -; CDR3 protein: CASSVGDTYGYTF; CDR3 DNA: TGTGCCAGCAGCGTAGGAGACACCTATGGCTACACCTTC
V gene: TRBV9; D gene: -; J gene: TRBJ1-1; clone size: once; CDR3 protein: CASSVEPRGSTEAFF; CDR3 DNA: TGTGCCAGCAGCGTAGAGCCACGCGGCAGCACTGAAGCTTTCTTT
V gene: TRBV6-5; D gene: -; J gene: TRBJ2-2; clone size: -; CDR3 protein: CASSYSGGPNTGELFF; CDR3 DNA: TGTGCCAGCAGTTACTCGGGGGGGCCCAACACCGGGGAGCTGTTTTTT
V gene: TRBV6-1; D gene: TRBD1; J gene: TRBJ1-5; clone size: -; CDR3 protein: CASSAPGQGRNQPQHF; CDR3 DNA: TGTGCCAGCAGTGCTCCGGGACAGGGGCGCAATCAGCCCCAGCATTTT
V gene: TRBV18; D gene: TRBD1; J gene: TRBJ1-2; clone size: -; CDR3 protein: CASSPLGQGNYGYTF; CDR3 DNA: TGTGCCAGCTCACCATTAGGACAGGGGAACTATGGCTACACCTTC
V gene: TRBV28; D gene: -; J gene: TRBJ1-2; clone size: -; CDR3 protein: CASSLLNYGYTF; CDR3 DNA: TGTGCCAGCAGTTTGCTTAACTATGGCTACACCTTC
V gene: TRBV29-1; D gene: TRBD1; J gene: TRBJ1-4; clone size: -; CDR3 protein: CSVRTGGDEKLFF; CDR3 DNA: TGCAGCGTTCGGACAGGGGGCGATGAAAAACTGTTTTTT
V gene: TRBV12-3/TRBV12-4; D gene: -; J gene: TRBJ1-4; clone size: -; CDR3 protein: CASRMDSVEKLFF; CDR3 DNA: TGTGCCAGCAGGATGGACTCCGTGGAAAAACTGTTTTTT
V gene: TRBV19; D gene: TRBD1; J gene: TRBJ2-6; clone size: -; CDR3 protein: CASSKTGQGTTGANVLTF; CDR3 DNA: TGTGCCAGTAGTAAAACGGGACAGGGGACTACTGGGGCCAACGTCCTGACTTTC
V gene: TRBV9; D gene: -; J gene: TRBJ2-2; clone size: once; CDR3 protein: CASSPPNTGELFF; CDR3 DNA: TGTGCCAGCAGCCCACCGAACACCGGGGAGCTGTTTTTT
V gene: TRBV27; D gene: -; J gene: TRBJ2-7; clone size: -; CDR3 protein: CASSLGAAIYYEQYF; CDR3 DNA: TGTGCCAGCAGCCTAGGGGCAGCGATATACTACGAGCAGTACTTC
V gene: TRBV7-9; D gene: TRBD1; J gene: TRBJ2-7; clone size: -; CDR3 protein: CASSKQGAVDEQYF; CDR3 DNA: TGTGCCAGCAGCAAGCAGGGGGCAGTGGACGAGCAGTACTTC
V gene: TRBV5-1; D gene: TRBD2; J gene: TRBJ2-3; clone size: -; CDR3 protein: CASSSTSGPGTDTQYF; CDR3 DNA: TGCGCCAGCAGCTCGACTAGCGGGCCGGGCACAGATACGCAGTATTTT
V gene: TRBV7-9; D gene: TRBD1; J gene: TRBJ1-1; clone size: -; CDR3 protein: CASSLTGAEAFF; CDR3 DNA: TGTGCCAGCAGCTTGACAGGGGCCGAAGCTTTCTTT
V gene: TRBV6-6; D gene: TRBD1; J gene: TRBJ1-2; clone size: -; CDR3 protein: CASSGQGFNYGYTF; CDR3 DNA: TGTGCCAGCAGTGGACAGGGGTTTAACTATGGCTACACCTTC
V gene: TRBV6-7; D gene: TRBD1; J gene: TRBJ1-5; clone size: -; CDR3 protein: CASSGDRGSDQPQHF; CDR3 DNA: TGTGCCAGCAGTGGGGACAGGGGTTCCGATCAGCCCCAGCATTTT
V gene: TRBV3-1/TRBV3-2; D gene: -; J gene: TRBJ1-3; clone size: -; CDR3 protein: CASSQPSGNTIYF; CDR3 DNA: TGTGCCAGCAGCCAACCCTCTGGAAACACCATATATTTT
V gene: TRBV19; D gene: -; J gene: TRBJ2-5; clone size: -; CDR3 protein: CASSRGLRSETQYF; CDR3 DNA: TGTGCCAGTAGTAGGGGACTTCGATCGGAGACCCAGTACTTC
V gene: TRBV7-8; D gene: TRBD1; J gene: TRBJ1-6; clone size: once; CDR3 protein: CASNRDRRQSPLHF; CDR3 DNA: TGTGCCAGCAACCGGGACAGGAGGCAATCACCCCTCCACTTT
V gene: TRBV7-2; D gene: TRBD1; J gene: TRBJ1-2; clone size: -; CDR3 protein: CASSSGGTGSWSYGYTF; CDR3 DNA: TGTGCCAGCAGCTCCGGGGGGACAGGCTCATGGAGCTATGGCTACACCTTC
V gene: TRBV30; D gene: -; J gene: TRBJ2-7; clone size: once; CDR3 protein: CAWSVLPREQYF; CDR3 DNA: TGTGCCTGGAGTGTACTCCCCCGCGAGCAGTACTTC
V gene: TRBV30; D gene: TRBD2; J gene: TRBJ2-7; clone size: -; CDR3 protein: CAWGQITGGLYF; CDR3 DNA: TGTGCCTGGGGACAAATTACGGGAGGGTTATACTTC
V gene: TRBV9; D gene: -; J gene: TRBJ1-1; clone size: once; CDR3 protein: CASRPGITEAFF; CDR3 DNA: TGTGCCAGCAGACCAGGTATCACTGAAGCTTTCTTT
V gene: TRBV7-2; D gene: -; J gene: TRBJ1-3; clone size: -; CDR3 protein: CASSLAWPSSGNTIYF; CDR3 DNA: TGTGCCAGCAGCTTAGCCTGGCCGAGCTCTGGAAACACCATATATTTT
V gene: TRBV7-2; D gene: -; J gene: TRBJ1-4; clone size: -; CDR3 protein: CASSQGGEKLFF; CDR3 DNA: TGTGCCAGCAGCCAAGGGGGTGAAAAACTGTTTTTT